Reported below is one TCR beta chain. Its antigen is currently unknown. Assay used: immunoSEQ multiplex PCR; TCRdb lists only in-frame clones, some missing. The sample lists about 150,000 clones; 90% were seen once. The data were obtained in a study of T cell responses to AZD1222 COVID-19 vaccine. The wider study: Doses given second, at about 4 or about 12 weeks, were pooled. Whole-study findings and limits: The donor group comprised mostly white British people and more females; the analysis possibly underestimated clonal diversity.

V shed 2 bases, J shed 2 bases, and the junction held 6 bases outside the gene matches. CDR3 size: 17 residues. Germline values: CDR1 SGDLS, CDR2 YYNGEE. The chain combines TRBV9 with TRBJ2-5; 13 bases fit TRBD2. Specimen: peripheral blood, collected on day 0 of AZD1222 vaccination. This clonotype was obtained from an adult in good health. The CDR3 reads CASSVGLAGVVQETQYF. CDR3 DNA sequence: TGTGCCAGCAGCGTCGGACTAGCGGGAGTGGTACAAGAGACCCAGTACTTC. Full variable domain (rest looked up from reference TRBV9 and TRBJ2-5): DSGVTQTPKHLITATGQRVTLRCSPRSGDLSVYWYQQSLDQGLQFLIQYYNGEERAKGNILERFSAQQFPDLHSELNLSSLELGDSALYFCASSVGLAGVVQETQYFGPGTRLLVL.